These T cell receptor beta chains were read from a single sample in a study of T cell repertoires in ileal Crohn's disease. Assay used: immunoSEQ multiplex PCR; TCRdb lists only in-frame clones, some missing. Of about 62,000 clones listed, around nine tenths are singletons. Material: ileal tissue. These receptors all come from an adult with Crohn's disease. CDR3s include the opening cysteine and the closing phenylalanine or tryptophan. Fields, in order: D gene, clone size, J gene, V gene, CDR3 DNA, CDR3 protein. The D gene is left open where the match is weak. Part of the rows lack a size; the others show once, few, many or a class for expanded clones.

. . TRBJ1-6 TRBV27 TGTGCCAGCAGTTGGGGCGGGGCTCCGAGCTCCTATAATTCACCCCTCCACTTT CASSWGGAPSSYNSPLHF
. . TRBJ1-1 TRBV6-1 TGTGCCAGCAGTGTAAACATGAACACTGAAGCTTTCTTT CASSVNMNTEAFF
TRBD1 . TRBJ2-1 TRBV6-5 TGTGCCAGCAGTACCGCCAGGGGGACCTACAATGAGCAGTTCTTC CASSTARGTYNEQFF
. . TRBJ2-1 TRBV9 TGTGCCAGCAGCGTCGAAGCTAGTAGTGAGCAGTTCTTC CASSVEASSEQFF
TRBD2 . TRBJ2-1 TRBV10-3 TGTGCCATCCCTAGGCGGGGTAGCGGGAGGGGGAATGAGCAGTTCTTC CAIPRRGSGRGNEQFF
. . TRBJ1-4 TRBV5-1 TGCGCCAGCAGCTTGACGGGACGGACTATAGGTTTCCTTGAAAAACTGTTTTTT CASSLTGRTIGFLEKLFF
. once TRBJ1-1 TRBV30 TGTGCCTGGAGTAAGGGCGCGGGAGAAGCTTTCTTT CAWSKGAGEAFF
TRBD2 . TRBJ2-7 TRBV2 TGTGCCAGCAAGCCGGGACTAGCGGGGGGGGCCTACGAGCAGTACTTC CASKPGLAGGAYEQYF
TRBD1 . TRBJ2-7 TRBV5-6 TGTGCCAGCAGCCCGCCGGGACAGGGGGTATACGAGCAGTACTTC CASSPPGQGVYEQYF
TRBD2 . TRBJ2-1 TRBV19 TGTGCCAGTAGTCATGGCGGGAGGAGAATAGGTGAGCAGTTCTTC CASSHGGRRIGEQFF
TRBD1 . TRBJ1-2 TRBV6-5 TGTGCCAGCAGTTACCAAGGACAGGGACATGGCTACACCTTC CASSYQGQGHGYTF
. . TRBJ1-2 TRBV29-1 TGCAGCAAGGACCCGGGTGCGGGCTATGGCTACACCTTC CSKDPGAGYGYTF
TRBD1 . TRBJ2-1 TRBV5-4 TGTGCCAGCAGCTTGGGGGACAGGGGTTCCAATGAGCAGTTCTTC CASSLGDRGSNEQFF
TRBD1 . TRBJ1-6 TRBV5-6 TGTGCCAGCGGGGACAGGCGCATCTCCTATAATTCACCCCTCCACTTT CASGDRRISYNSPLHF
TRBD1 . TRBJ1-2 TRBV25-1 TGTGCCAGCAGCGAAACAGGGGAACGTGGCTACACCTTC CASSETGERGYTF
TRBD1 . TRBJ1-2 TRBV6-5 TGTGCCAGCAGTACGAGACAGGGCAACTATGGCTACACCTTC CASSTRQGNYGYTF
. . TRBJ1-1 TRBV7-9 TGTGCCAGCAGCTTAGTCCGGACTGAAGCTTTCTTT CASSLVRTEAFF
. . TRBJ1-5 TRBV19 TGTGCCAGTAGCGCCAGTCGCGGGGATCAGCCCCAGCATTTT CASSASRGDQPQHF
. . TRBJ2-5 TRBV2 TGTGCCAGCACCCCCTTTACCGGGACACAAAAAGAGACCCAGTACTTC CASTPFTGTQKETQYF
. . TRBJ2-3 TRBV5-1 TGCGCCAGCAGCTTGGGGCGGGCCGGCACAGATACGCAGTATTTT CASSLGRAGTDTQYF
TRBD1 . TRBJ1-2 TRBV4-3 TGCGCCAGCAGCCAGGGGACAGGGAGCCTCTATGGCTACACCTTC CASSQGTGSLYGYTF
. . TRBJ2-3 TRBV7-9 TGTGCCAGCAGCGAACAAGGGGGACGCACAGATACGCAGTATTTT CASSEQGGRTDTQYF
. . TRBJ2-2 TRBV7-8 TGTGCCAGCAGCTTAGAAGCAGGGATTGACACCGGGGAGCTGTTTTTT CASSLEAGIDTGELFF
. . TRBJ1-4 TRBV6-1 TGTGCCAGCAGTGAACGCGGGACGGGAAATGAAAAACTGTTTTTT CASSERGTGNEKLFF
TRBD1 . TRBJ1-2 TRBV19 TGTGCCAGTAGTGTCGGGACAGGGGCAAATAGAAACTATGGCTACACCTTC CASSVGTGANRNYGYTF